The 26 T cell receptor beta chains in this list originate from one sample, sequenced in a study of cytomegalovirus exposure and HLA in healthy donors. The PCR ran on 60 Vbeta and 13 Jbeta primers. Repertoires were generated with immunoSEQ multiplex PCR, while TCRdb's copy carries only in-frame clones and drops some. Found here are approximately 140,000 clones, approximately 80% of them singletons; the top ten hold 2.7%. The sample consisted of PBMCs. The receptor set was obtained from a man aged 45-65 years in good health and CMV-seronegative.

CDR3 coding DNA: TGTGCCAGCTCCCCTCACAGAGACGACACTGAAGCTTTCTTT. It encodes CASSPHRDDTEAFF. V gene TRBV6-5 combines with J gene TRBJ1-1, with D hard to call. The V gene's germline CDR1 is MNHEY and CDR2 SVGAGI. V lost 8 bases and J lost 3, with 16 bases in between. The CDR3 sequence is 14 residues long.

The V call is TRBV5-4, the J call TRBJ1-2, with D possibly being TRBD1 (6 bases). Germline V gives CDR1 SGHNT, CDR2 YYREEE (reference sequence). The CDR3 length is 13 residues. Trimming cost V 0 bases and J 8 bases, with 11 bases left between them. The CDR3 coding sequence is TGTGCCAGCAGCTTGGATGGGGGCCGCGGCTACACCTTC. Protein: CASSLDGGRGYTF.

J is TRBJ2-3 and V is TRBV6-1; 7 bases map to TRBD2. Germline values: CDR1 MNHNS, CDR2 SASEGT. The CDR3 has 18 amino acids. The ends lost 0 bases at V and 0 bases at J; junction bases unmatched: 9. The DNA for the CDR3 is TGTGCCAGCAGTGAAGCGCTTCTGGCTAGCGGAAGCACAGATACGCAGTATTTT. Amino acids: CASSEALLASGSTDTQYF.

V is TRBV5-6 and J is TRBJ2-2; 8 nucleotides agree with TRBD2. CDR1 and CDR2 from the germline V gene are SGHDT and YYEEEE. V lost 2 bases and J lost 6; bases outside the gene matches: 12. This CDR3 is built from 17 residues. Here the CDR3 reads CASSFWTSPLRSGELFF. The CDR3 DNA is TGTGCCAGCAGCTTCTGGACTAGCCCCCTGAGATCCGGGGAGCTGTTTTTT.

The rearrangement links TRBV15 to TRBJ2-3; D is ambiguous. The germline V gene has CDR1 LNHNV and CDR2 YYDKDF (reference sequence). This CDR3 has 13 amino acids. V lost 2 bases, J lost 3 bases, and 6 bases lay in between. CDR3 in amino acids: CATSRPPTDTQYF. The CDR3 DNA follows: TGTGCCACCAGCAGACCTCCTACAGATACGCAGTATTTT.

The rearrangement joins TRBV18 to TRBJ1-1; D is undetermined. The CDR3 length is 14 residues. Deletions cut 2 bases from V and 3 bases from J, with 10 bases between. Germline V CDR1 and CDR2: KGHSH, LQKENI. The CDR3 sequence is CASSPMAVYTEAFF. The CDR3 nucleotides are TGTGCCAGCTCACCAATGGCGGTATACACTGAAGCTTTCTTT.

The chain joins TRBV5-1 to TRBJ2-5; TRBD1 aligns across 7 bases. The tail of the sequence fits TRBJ2-7 better, so the J call may be wrong. The CDR3 extends over 14 amino acids. Germline V gene sequence: CDR1 SGHRS, CDR2 YFSETQ. CDR3 nucleotide sequence: TGCGCCAGCAGCTTGGGACAGGGTCTCTACGAGCAGTACTTC. Translating gives CASSLGQGLYEQYF.

This clone was seen more than once but under ten times. The rearrangement joins TRBV6-1 to TRBJ2-1; TRBD1 matches 9 bases. The junction had 10 bases not matched to a gene; V was cut back by 8 bases and J by 8 bases. The V gene's germline CDR1 is MNHNS and CDR2 SASEGT. The CDR3 consists of 14 residues. The CDR3 region has the DNA TGTGCCAGCCTGGGGACAGGGAGGGAGGATGAGCAGTTCTTC. This translates into CASLGTGREDEQFF.

The V gene is TRBV4-1, the J gene TRBJ2-1; the match to TRBD2 covers 16 bases. The CDR3 has 21 amino acids. Germline V gene data show CDR1 as MGHRA and CDR2 as YSYEKL. J was trimmed by 2 bases and V by 1 base; bases with no gene match: 11. CDR3 protein: CASSQVPPGTSGGGAYNEQFF. The CDR3 nucleotides read TGCGCCAGCAGCCAAGTTCCACCCGGGACTAGCGGGGGGGGTGCCTACAATGAGCAGTTCTTC.

CDR3: CASSTESGNTIYF. Here the CDR3 DNA reads TGTGCCAGCAGTACAGAGTCTGGAAACACCATATATTTT. The chain is built from TRBV6-1 and TRBJ1-3; the D is unclear. Deletions cut 5 bases from V and 1 base from J, with 6 bases between. The CDR3 sequence is 13 residues long. The germline gives CDR1 MNHNS, CDR2 SASEGT.

The rearrangement links TRBV5-1 to TRBJ1-2; D may be TRBD1 (5 bases). V lost 0 bases to trimming and J lost 8 bases, with 17 bases between them. Germline CDR1 is SGHRS and CDR2 is YFSETQ. This CDR3 region has 15 residues. The CDR3, as DNA: TGCGCCAGCAGCTTGGTGTTGGGGGGGAGGTCCGGCTACACCTTC. Translating it yields CASSLVLGGRSGYTF.

This chain uses TRBV10-3 with TRBJ1-3; D ambiguous. Trimming stripped 3 bases from V and 0 bases from J, with 6 bases between. The germline CDR1 and CDR2 sequences are ENHRY and SYGVKD. The CDR3 loop spans 14 amino acids. DNA of the CDR3: TGTGCCATCAGTGATAACTTCTCTGGAAACACCATATATTTT. Amino acids: CAISDNFSGNTIYF.

In regard to this clone: Germline is not matched at one junction end, which may reflect a read error. The chain is built from TRBV7-2 and TRBJ2-7, with 14 nucleotides matching TRBD2. Germline V gives CDR1 SGHTA, CDR2 FQGNSA. The CDR3 extends over 16 amino acids. This CDR3 reads CASSRTSGGLSYGQYF. The CDR3 DNA sequence: TGTGCCAGCAGCCGGACTAGCGGGGGGCTCTCCTACGGGCAGTACTTC.

In its sample, this clone was seen a few times. CDR3 nucleotide sequence: TGCGCCAGCAGCGTTACATCAGGGGGCTATGGCTACACCTTC. The encoded protein is CASSVTSGGYGYTF. V and J are TRBV5-1 and TRBJ1-2; TRBD1 matches at 7 bases. With 4 bases clipped from V and 4 bases from J, the junction kept 7 bases outside the gene matches. The germline gives CDR1 SGHRS, CDR2 YFSETQ. CDR3 size: 14 residues.

V is TRBV28 and J is TRBJ1-1; no firm D call. Germline values: CDR1 MDHEN, CDR2 SYDVKM. CDR3 length: 11 residues. With 2 bases removed from V and 6 bases from J, the gap between germline ends came to 4 bases. CDR3 loop: CASSLRSEAFF. In nucleotides, the CDR3 is TGTGCCAGCAGTTTACGGTCTGAAGCTTTCTTT.

The rearrangement links TRBV6-6 to TRBJ2-3, with D possibly TRBD1 on 6 matching bases. With 6 bases removed from V and 2 bases from J, the gap between germline ends came to 12 bases. The CDR3 is 14 residues long. From germline, CDR1 is MNHNY and CDR2 SVGAGI (reference sequence). CDR3 loop: CASSRQETTDTQYF. The CDR3 nucleotides are TGTGCCAGCAGCCGACAGGAGACCACAGATACGCAGTATTTT.

J is TRBJ2-7 and V is TRBV7-9; the D gene is possibly TRBD2 (6 bases). Germline V gene sequence: CDR1 SEHNR, CDR2 FQNEAQ (reference sequence). V gave up 7 bases and J gave up 4 bases, with 11 bases separating them. The CDR3 runs 12 residues. The CDR3 DNA sequence: TGTGCCAGCACCCAGGAGGGGTACGAGCAGTACTTC. Its protein is CASTQEGYEQYF.

The chain combines TRBV2 with TRBJ2-5; 7 bases line up with TRBD1. Gene TRBJ2-7 matches the end of the DNA better, so the J call may be wrong. The CDR3 runs to 13 residues. CDR1 and CDR2 from the germline V gene are SNHLY and FYNNEI. The CDR3 is CACRDRLSYEQYF. CDR3 in DNA: TGTGCCTGCCGGGACAGACTCTCCTACGAGCAGTACTTC.

This clone showed up just once. The DNA for the CDR3 is TGTGCCAGCAGCTTAGGACAGGGGGCCGGGGGCTACACCTTC. Amino acid sequence: CASSLGQGAGGYTF. The chain links TRBV5-4 to TRBJ1-2, with 11 bases aligning to TRBD1. CDR1 and CDR2 from the germline V gene are SGHNT and YYREEE (reference sequence). CDR3 length: 14 residues. After removal of 2 bases from V and 8 bases from J, the junction contained 5 bases not matched to a gene.

This clone has only one observation. The CDR3 DNA is TGTGCCAGCAGTTACAAGCCTCTTCCACTCGAGCAGTACTTC. This encodes CASSYKPLPLEQYF. This chain links TRBV6-5 with TRBJ2-7; D unclear. The CDR3 contains 14 residues. V lost 2 bases to trimming and J lost 6 bases, with 14 bases between them. The germline V gene encodes CDR1 MNHEY and CDR2 SVGAGI.

CDR3 amino acids: CASSLGGVQETQYF. Written as DNA, the CDR3 is TGCGCCAGCAGCTTGGGCGGGGTCCAAGAGACCCAGTACTTC. V gene TRBV5-1 combines with J gene TRBJ2-5; perhaps TRBD2 as D (6 bases). Trimming shortened V by 0 bases and J by 1 base, and 7 bases separated the two germline ends. Germline CDR1 SGHRS, CDR2 YFSETQ. The CDR3 has 14 residues.

The V gene is TRBV9, the J gene TRBJ1-5, with 7 bases fitting TRBD1. This CDR3 has 15 residues. The ends lost 4 bases at V and 0 bases at J; junction bases unmatched: 4. In germline, CDR1 is SGDLS, CDR2 YYNGEE. CDR3 residues: CASSQGTDSNQPQHF. The CDR3 DNA follows: TGTGCCAGCAGCCAAGGGACAGATAGCAATCAGCCCCAGCATTTT.

This clone has only one observation. The V and J genes are TRBV25-1 and TRBJ1-6, with a possible D match to TRBD1 (5 bases). Between the trimmed V and J ends, which lost 4 bases and 7 bases, there was a span of 17 bases. The length of the CDR3 is 16 residues. CDR1 MGHDK and CDR2 SYGVNS come from the germline V gene. The CDR3 sequence is CASSGGGVGENSPLHF. DNA for the CDR3: TGTGCCAGCAGTGGGGGGGGAGTTGGGGAAAATTCACCCCTCCACTTT.

V is TRBV5-1 and J is TRBJ2-5; a possible D gene is TRBD2 (5 bases). CDR1 SGHRS and CDR2 YFSETQ come from the germline V gene. The CDR3 loop spans 15 amino acids. V lost 3 bases and J 5 bases, leaving 17 bases between the germline ends. CDR3 in DNA: TGCGCCAGCAGCTCGGCGGGCTCGTCGGAGGAGACCCAGTACTTC. Protein product: CASSSAGSSEETQYF.

The rearrangement joins TRBV6-5 to TRBJ2-7; 10 nucleotides match TRBD1. CDR1 is MNHEY and CDR2 is SVGAGI in the germline V gene. With V trimmed by 7 bases and J by 3 bases, 9 bases remained unmatched. This CDR3 has 15 residues. The CDR3 reads CASTAGDRGFYEQYF. For the CDR3, the DNA is TGTGCCAGCACCGCAGGGGACAGGGGCTTCTACGAGCAGTACTTC.

J is TRBJ1-4 and V is TRBV27; TRBD1 is a possible D gene (6 bases). The CDR3 is made up of 16 amino acids. Trimming cost V 1 base and J 6 bases, with 15 bases left between them. Looked up from germline, CDR1 is MNHEY and CDR2 is SMNVEV (reference sequence). Here the CDR3 reads CASSLLSRGADEKLFF. The CDR3 nucleotides are TGTGCCAGCAGTTTATTATCCAGGGGAGCTGATGAAAAACTGTTTTTT. Together with reference TRBV27 and TRBJ1-4, the CDR3 gives the full variable domain: EAQVTQNPRYLITVTGKKLTVTCSQNMNHEYMSWYRQDPGLGLRQIYYSMNVEVTDKGDVPEGYKVSRKEKRNFPLILESPSPNQTSLYFCASSLLSRGADEKLFFGSGTQLSVL.